Following are 3 T cell receptor beta chains from one sample sequenced in a study of cytomegalovirus exposure and HLA in healthy donors. This PCR relied on a set of 60 Vbeta primers and 13 Jbeta primers. Profiling relied on immunoSEQ multiplex PCR, and the TCRdb table lists in-frame clones only, not all of them. The table shows roughly 120,000 clones, with 80% occurring only once. The sample was PBMCs. These receptors originate from a female donor in good health and CMV-seropositive.

This chain joins TRBV30 and TRBJ1-6; weak D call: TRBD1 (5 bases). The ends were cut back, 2 bases at V and 10 bases at J, with 18 bases in the middle. This CDR3 region has 15 residues. Germline loops: CDR1 GTSNPN, CDR2 SVGIG (reference sequence). CDR3 bases: TGTGCCTGGAGTTGGGCCGTGCGGGGCGTCTCACCCCTCCACTTT. Translation: CAWSWAVRGVSPLHF.

The J gene is TRBJ1-5, the V gene TRBV25-1; D gene ambiguous. V lost 4 bases, J lost 2 bases, and 18 bases lay in between. The CDR3 totals 17 residues. Germline V gene sequence: CDR1 MGHDK, CDR2 SYGVNS. CDR3 nucleotides: TGTGCCAGCAGTGCCCCCGGTGTGCCCGGTGGCAATCAGCCCCAGCATTTT. As protein: CASSAPGVPGGNQPQHF.

This clone appeared a single time. The chain is built from TRBV6-5 and TRBJ2-7; 11 positions match TRBD1. CDR3 length: 13 residues. Germline V gene sequence: CDR1 MNHEY, CDR2 SVGAGI. V lost 11 bases and J lost 2; bases outside the gene matches: 5. CDR3 nucleotides: TGTGCCTCAGGACAGGGGGCGACCTACGAGCAGTACTTC. Translated: CASGQGATYEQYF.